Shown below are 32 T cell receptor beta chains from a single sample sequenced in a study of T cell clonality in common variable immunodeficiency. Study-wide findings and caveats: In common variable immunodeficiency, TCR beta chains reportedly carried fewer deletions and N-nucleotide insertions.

Using immunoSEQ multiplex PCR, the repertoire was profiled, and TCRdb retains in-frame clones only, with some absent. This sample carries under 25,000 clones, none of them present only once. For these TCRs, the target antigens are not known. What was sequenced was peripheral blood mononuclear cells. Receptors originate from a human donor with common variable immunodeficiency.

Comments on this clone: The CDR3 is cut off 3 residues early in the read; its end comes from the germline J gene. This chain connects TRBV19 to TRBJ2-3; TRBD1 might be the D (6 bases). Trimming removed 1 base at V and 2 bases at J, with 16 bases between. From germline, CDR1 is LNHDA and CDR2 SQIVND (reference sequence). CDR3 length equals 17 residues. The CDR3 loop reads CASSIGGRGLPTDTQYF. CDR3 bases read: TGTGCCAGTAGTATAGGTGGCAGGGGTCTCCCCACAGATACG. The full variable domain, with the rest looked up from reference TRBV19 and TRBJ2-3, is DGGITQSPKYLFRKEGQNVTLSCEQNLNHDAMYWYRQDPGQGLRLIYYSQIVNDFQKGDIAEGYSVSREKKESFPLTVTSAQKNPTAFYLCASSIGGRGLPTDTQYFGPGTRLTVL.

On this clone itself: The read comes to an end 3 residues before the CDR3 does, leaving the germline J gene to fill in the end. V usage is TRBV7-6 and J usage is TRBJ2-2; D might be TRBD1 (5 bases). Germline V gives CDR1 SGHVS, CDR2 FNYEAQ. Trimming stripped 1 base from V and 6 bases from J, with 15 bases between. The CDR3 length is 16 residues. Incomplete CDR3 DNA: TGTGCCAGCAGCTTAGTCTTGGACATCTCGGCCGGGGAG. Translating gives CASSLVLDISAGE. The CDR3 as a whole reads CASSLVLDISAGELFF.

In this sample, this clone turned up a few times. The CDR3 DNA, read in part, is TGTGCCAGCAGCTTAAGCAGGACAGGCCAAGAGACC. It is translated as CASSLSRTGQET. The complete CDR3 protein is CASSLSRTGQETQYF. V usage is TRBV11-2 and J usage is TRBJ2-5; 7 bases match TRBD1. The sequence runs out 3 residues before the end of the CDR3; the remainder is reconstructed from the germline J gene. The CDR3 contains 15 residues. The junction had 4 bases not matched to a gene; V was cut back by 2 bases and J by 1 base. Germline loops: CDR1 SGHAT, CDR2 FQNNGV.

This clone was found a few times. The read falls 3 residues short of the CDR3 end, and the missing part is taken from the germline J gene. The chain carries TRBV30 and TRBJ1-3; no reliable D call. The CDR3 is 13 amino acids. The V and J ends lost 4 bases and 0 bases respectively, with 7 bases between them. Germline values: CDR1 GTSNPN, CDR2 SVGIG (reference sequence). Here the CDR3 reads CAWNGFSGNTIYF. The DNA read from the CDR3 is TGTGCCTGGAACGGGTTCTCTGGAAACACC.

This clone was picked up many times. The read gets to within 3 residues of the CDR3 end, and the germline J gene fills in the rest. The chain is built from TRBV18 and TRBJ2-5; 10 bases are shared with TRBD1. Looked up from germline, CDR1 is KGHSH and CDR2 is LQKENI. The CDR3 spans 14 residues. J gave up 5 bases and V 3 bases, and 3 bases lay outside the gene matches. Partial CDR3 DNA: TGTGCCAGCTCACCGACAGGGGGCTCGGAGACC. It encodes CASSPTGGSET. The full CDR3 reads CASSPTGGSETQYF.

This clone was seen a handful of times. The sequenced fragment ends 3 residues before the CDR3 boundary, so the rest is inferred from the germline J gene. The V and J genes are TRBV29-1 and TRBJ2-7, with TRBD1 identical over 9 bases. Germline V gene data show CDR1 as SQVTM and CDR2 as ANQGSEA. The J segment lost 5 bases and the V segment lost 7 bases, leaving 6 bases of the junction unmatched. This CDR3 is 12 amino acids long. The DNA read from the CDR3 is TGCAGCGCGCGGGGACAGGGCCACGAG. Translating it yields CSARGQGHE. The full CDR3 protein is CSARGQGHEQYF.

This clone was counted at least ten times. Read sequence stops 3 residues before the CDR3 end, and the germline J gene provides the missing end. The rearrangement links TRBV2 to TRBJ1-4; D is possibly TRBD1 (6 bases). From germline, CDR1 is SNHLY and CDR2 FYNNEI. This CDR3 is 13 amino acids long. V lost 4 bases and J lost 5, with 8 bases in between. The sequenced part of the CDR3 DNA is TGTGCCAGCAGTGGGAGGGGGAATGAAAAA. This translates into CASSGRGNEK. The entire CDR3 is CASSGRGNEKLFF.

In this sample, this clone turned up a few times. The DNA ends 3 residues before the CDR3 does, and the rest of the CDR3 is filled in from the germline J gene. The chain is built from TRBV2 and TRBJ2-2, with D perhaps TRBD1 (5 bases). CDR1 and CDR2 (germline): SNHLY, FYNNEI. The CDR3 has 15 amino acids. V was trimmed by 6 bases and J by 0 bases, leaving 11 bases between them. The CDR3 spells CASRGTGANTGELFF. The covered CDR3 bases are TGTGCCAGCAGAGGAACAGGCGCGAACACCGGGGAG.

This clone was counted a few times. The CDR3 is cut off 3 residues early in the read; its end comes from the germline J gene. This sequence joins TRBV7-7 and TRBJ1-2, with 9 bases lining up with TRBD1. There are 17 residues in the CDR3. Germline lookup yields CDR1 SSHAT and CDR2 FNYEAQ (reference sequence). Trimming cost V 3 bases and J 4 bases; bases outside gene matches: 12. This CDR3 reads CASSFRDRAHPRYGYTF. CDR3 DNA, as far as it was read: TGTGCCAGCAGCTTCCGGGACAGGGCGCATCCCCGCTATGGC.

As regards this clone: The observed sequence ends 3 residues before the CDR3 terminus, with the missing tail filled in from the germline J gene. The chain couples TRBV7-6 to TRBJ1-5, with 7 bases matching TRBD1. The ends lost 5 bases at V and 3 bases at J; junction bases unmatched: 10. CDR1 is SGHVS and CDR2 is FNYEAQ in the germline V gene. This CDR3 spans 16 amino acids. CDR3 protein: CASSPFGGQINQPQHF. CDR3 DNA, as far as it was read: TGTGCCAGCAGCCCCTTCGGGGGACAGATCAATCAGCCC.

This clone turned up a few times. The read comes to an end 3 residues before the CDR3 does, leaving the germline J gene to fill in the end. The chain has TRBV7-2 and TRBJ2-1, with TRBD1 identical over 8 bases. The V gene's germline CDR1 is SGHTA and CDR2 FQGNSA. V lost 7 bases, J lost 3 bases, and 2 bases stayed unmatched. This CDR3 is 13 amino acids long. Partial CDR3 DNA: TGTGCCAGCACAGGGGGCGGCTACAATGAG. It codes for CASTGGGYNE. The whole CDR3 sequence is CASTGGGYNEQFF.

This clone was seen at least ten times. The read terminates 3 residues ahead of where the CDR3 ends, so the germline J gene completes it. The chain uses TRBV10-3 and TRBJ2-7; D might be TRBD1 (6 bases). The CDR3 is 16 residues long. CDR1 and CDR2 (germline): ENHRY, SYGVKD. Trimming stripped 1 base from V and 2 bases from J, with 15 bases between. This chain's CDR3 is CAISEWTDENAYEQYF. The sequenced part of the CDR3 DNA is TGTGCCATCAGTGAGTGGACAGACGAGAATGCCTACGAG.

A few counts support this clone. Compared with germline, one end of the junction differs, possibly owing to a read error. The read comes to an end 3 residues before the CDR3 does, leaving the germline J gene to fill in the end. V gene TRBV7-9 combines with J gene TRBJ1-2, with a possible D match to TRBD1 (5 bases). Per germline, CDR1 SEHNR and CDR2 FQNEAQ (reference sequence). The CDR3 runs to 13 residues. Partial CDR3 DNA: TGTTCCAGCAGTTTAGGATCGGGGGATGGC. This encodes CSSSLGSGDG. The whole CDR3 sequence is CSSSLGSGDGYTF.

This clone was recorded at least ten times. The read terminates 3 residues before the CDR3 end, so the remaining end is supplied by the germline J gene. The rearrangement links TRBV29-1 to TRBJ2-2; 9 bases match TRBD1. CDR3 length: 15 residues. J gave up 3 bases and V 6 bases, and 8 bases lay outside the gene matches. Germline CDR1 is SQVTM and CDR2 is ANQGSEA. Here the CDR3 reads CSVADRGEDTGELFF. Incomplete CDR3 DNA: TGCAGCGTCGCCGACAGGGGGGAGGACACCGGGGAG.

The DNA read from the CDR3 is TGTGCCAGTACTGCCGGGACAGGTCTCGCGAACACCGGGGAG. This gives the protein CASTAGTGLANTGE. Given in full, the CDR3 is CASTAGTGLANTGELFF. This sequence joins TRBV19 and TRBJ2-2; 8 nucleotides match TRBD1. The read comes to an end 3 residues before the CDR3 does, leaving the germline J gene to fill in the end. This CDR3 spans 17 amino acids. Trimming took 7 bases from V and 0 from J; bases not matched to a gene: 10. Per germline, CDR1 LNHDA and CDR2 SQIVND (reference sequence).

Concerning this clone: The read halts 3 residues ahead of the CDR3 end, with the missing end drawn from the germline J gene. The rearrangement joins TRBV30 to TRBJ1-1; TRBD1 matches at 7 bases. The germline CDR1 and CDR2 sequences are GTSNPN and SVGIG (reference sequence). This CDR3 is 13 amino acids long. CDR3 region: CAGQGGRGWEAFF. CDR3 DNA, as far as it was read: TGTGCCGGCCAGGGGGGCAGGGGGTGGGAG.

This clone was detected only a few times. The read terminates 3 residues ahead of where the CDR3 ends, so the germline J gene completes it. The genes are TRBV7-2 and TRBJ2-5, with D maybe TRBD2 (5 bases). The V end was cut by 6 bases, the J end by 3 bases, with 17 bases between. Germline CDR1 is SGHTA and CDR2 is FQGNSA. This CDR3 spans 15 amino acids. CDR3 DNA (partial): TGTGCCAGCAGTACTGAGGGCTACCCTAAAGAGACC. Translating it yields CASSTEGYPKET. The whole CDR3 protein is CASSTEGYPKETQYF. Full variable domain (outside the CDR3, taken from reference TRBV7-2 and TRBJ2-5): GAGVSQSPSNKVTEKGKDVELRCDPISGHTALYWYRQSLGQGLEFLIYFQGNSAPDKSGLPSDRFSAERTGGSVSTLTIQRTQQEDSAVYLCASSTEGYPKETQYFGPGTRLLVL.

In this sample, this clone turned up many times. The CDR3 end lies 3 residues beyond the end of the read and is filled in from the germline J gene. The V call is TRBV5-4, the J call TRBJ1-2, with TRBD1 as a possible D gene (6 bases). The CDR3 runs to 14 residues. Looked up from germline, CDR1 is SGHNT and CDR2 is YYREEE (reference sequence). The germline V and J ends were trimmed by 5 bases and 1 base, with 12 bases remaining between them. CDR3 DNA (partial): TGTGCCAGCAGGGAGACAGGAGTTAACTATGGC. Translated, it gives CASRETGVNYG. From start to end, the CDR3 is CASRETGVNYGYTF. Combining the CDR3 with reference TRBV5-4 and TRBJ1-2 gives the whole variable domain ETGVTQSPTHLIKTRGQQVTLRCSSQSGHNTVSWYQQALGQGPQFIFQYYREEENGRGNFPPRFSGLQFPNYSSELNVNALELDDSALYLCASRETGVNYGYTFGSGTRLTVV.

This clone was observed many times. The read stops 3 residues short of the end of the CDR3; the missing end is completed from the germline J gene. The V gene is TRBV19, the J gene TRBJ2-3; a weak D match, TRBD2 (5 bases). Germline assignment: CDR1 LNHDA and CDR2 SQIVND (reference sequence). This CDR3 is built from 12 residues. The CDR3 loop reads CASSIAAGAQYF. CDR3 DNA (partial): TGTGCCAGTAGTATAGCGGCGGGCGCG.

Many counts were recorded for this clone. The read halts 3 residues ahead of the CDR3 end, with the missing end drawn from the germline J gene. The chain links TRBV30 to TRBJ2-5; TRBD2 matches 7 bases. CDR1 GTSNPN and CDR2 SVGIG come from the germline V gene (reference sequence). This CDR3 spans 12 amino acids. Trimming at V came to 4 bases and at J to 7 bases, leaving 6 bases not matched to a gene. The sequenced CDR3 bases are TGTGCCTGGATCGGACCGGGGGGGACC. Translation gives CAWIGPGGT. The entire CDR3 sequence reads CAWIGPGGTQYF.

This clone has a handful of counts. The read halts 3 residues ahead of the CDR3 end, with the missing end drawn from the germline J gene. The V call is TRBV6-2 or TRBV6-3, the J call TRBJ2-1; weak D call: TRBD2 (6 bases). CDR1 is MNHEY, CDR2 SVGEGT, per germline. V lost 1 base and J 7 bases, leaving 14 bases between the germline ends. There are 15 residues in the CDR3. The DNA read from the CDR3 is TGTGCCAGCAGTTACTGGGGGGACCCGGGGAATGAG. Encoded protein: CASSYWGDPGNE. The full CDR3 is CASSYWGDPGNEQFF.

The table lists this clone with a few counts. CDR3 loop: CASSTLRGNYGYTF. The covered CDR3 bases are TGCGCCAGCAGCACACTTAGGGGGAACTATGGC. The chain recombines TRBV5-1 with TRBJ1-2, with a possible D match to TRBD1 (6 bases). The CDR3 extends 3 residues past the end of the read, so its final part is completed from the germline J gene. Germline CDR1 is SGHRS and CDR2 is YFSETQ. This CDR3 spans 14 amino acids. Trimming took 4 bases from V and 2 from J, leaving 12 bases between them.

This clone was recorded at least ten times. The read halts 3 residues ahead of the CDR3 end, with the missing end drawn from the germline J gene. The chain links TRBV4-1 to TRBJ1-2; 12 nucleotides agree with TRBD1. Germline V gene sequence: CDR1 MGHRA, CDR2 YSYEKL. V shed 4 bases and J 7 bases; nucleotides not matched to a gene: 4. This CDR3 has 14 residues. The CDR3 DNA, read in part, is TGCGCCAGCAGCCCGGGACAGGGGGCAGTTGGC. This translates into CASSPGQGAVG. The whole CDR3 region reads CASSPGQGAVGYTF.

Ten or more counts support this clone. The read finishes 3 residues shy of the CDR3 end, and the germline J gene is used to complete it. The chain carries TRBV5-1 and TRBJ2-7; D is possibly TRBD2 (6 bases). Germline V gives CDR1 SGHRS, CDR2 YFSETQ. The V gene lost 0 bases and the J gene lost 6 bases, with 10 bases spanning the gap. The CDR3 is 13 amino acids. CDR3 DNA (partial): TGCGCCAGCAGCTTGGGCGGGGCAGGCGAG. This translates into CASSLGGAGE. The entire CDR3 reads CASSLGGAGEQYF.

This clone was seen more than once but under ten times. The sequence runs out 3 residues before the end of the CDR3; the remainder is reconstructed from the germline J gene. The chain has TRBV19 and TRBJ1-2, with TRBD1 as a possible D gene (5 bases). The CDR3 extends over 13 amino acids. CDR1 and CDR2 (germline): LNHDA, SQIVND (reference sequence). CDR3 bases read: TGTGCCAGTAGTATCTTCAGGCAGGGTAAC. Translated, it gives CASSIFRQGN. The whole CDR3 reads CASSIFRQGNYTF.

Concerning this clone: The DNA ends 3 residues before the CDR3 does, and the rest of the CDR3 is filled in from the germline J gene. The chain uses TRBV20-1 and TRBJ2-7, with 8 positions matching TRBD2. The CDR3 is 19 residues long. Germline CDR1 and CDR2: DFQATT and SNEGSKA (reference sequence). Germline trimming cut 0 bases from V and 0 bases from J; bases unmatched to any gene: 16. The sequenced part of the CDR3 DNA is TGCAGTGCTAGAGATCCGGACTTAGGTGGCGGGAGGCCCTCCTACGAG. Its translation: CSARDPDLGGGRPSYE. The whole CDR3 protein is CSARDPDLGGGRPSYEQYF.

Only a few counts were recorded for this clone. The read comes to an end 3 residues before the CDR3 does, leaving the germline J gene to fill in the end. The V gene is TRBV19, the J gene TRBJ1-1; 7 nucleotides match TRBD1. Germline V lookup: CDR1 LNHDA, CDR2 SQIVND (reference sequence). The CDR3 has 12 residues. V was pared by 1 base and J by 7 bases, with 0 bases of the junction left unmatched. The covered CDR3 bases are TGTGCCAGTAGTATAGCAGGGGGTGAA. This gives the protein CASSIAGGE. The whole CDR3 is CASSIAGGEAFF. Filled out from reference TRBV19 and TRBJ1-1, the complete variable domain reads DGGITQSPKYLFRKEGQNVTLSCEQNLNHDAMYWYRQDPGQGLRLIYYSQIVNDFQKGDIAEGYSVSREKKESFPLTVTSAQKNPTAFYLCASSIAGGEAFFGQGTRLTVV.

Notes on this clone: The read ends 3 residues early relative to the CDR3; the germline J gene fills the gap. The rearrangement uses TRBV18 and TRBJ2-7, with 9 bases that match TRBD2. With 2 bases clipped from V and 5 bases from J, the junction kept 16 bases outside the gene matches. The CDR3 runs to 18 residues. The V gene's germline CDR1 is KGHSH and CDR2 LQKENI. The CDR3 reads CASSPYAPIAGATHEQYF. The part of the CDR3 DNA that was read is TGTGCCAGCTCACCATATGCCCCCATAGCGGGAGCGACCCACGAG. The variable domain in full, completed from reference TRBV18 and TRBJ2-7, reads NAGVMQNPRHLVRRRGQEARLRCSPMKGHSHVYWYRQLPEEGLKFMVYLQKENIIDESGMPKERFSAEFPKEGPSILRIQQVVRGDSAAYFCASSPYAPIAGATHEQYFGPGTRLTVT.

This clone showed up many times. The read falls 3 residues short of the CDR3 end, and the missing part is taken from the germline J gene. The chain is built from TRBV30 and TRBJ2-5; no firm D call. The V gene lost 2 bases and the J gene lost 3 bases, with 4 bases spanning the gap. The CDR3 spans 11 residues. The germline V gene encodes CDR1 GTSNPN and CDR2 SVGIG (reference sequence). The CDR3 here is CAWSPKETQYF. The part of the CDR3 DNA that was read is TGTGCCTGGAGTCCCAAAGAGACC.

This clone occurred many times. The read ends 3 residues early relative to the CDR3; the germline J gene fills the gap. This chain uses TRBV30 with TRBJ2-2; D possibly corresponds to TRBD2 (5 bases). V lost 4 bases, J lost 7 bases, and 16 bases lay in between. The germline CDR1 and CDR2 sequences are GTSNPN and SVGIG (reference sequence). The CDR3 sequence is 14 residues long. The CDR3 DNA, read in part, is TGTGCCTGGAAAGCGGCTTCCAAACACGGGGAG. This encodes CAWKAASKHGE. The whole CDR3 sequence reads CAWKAASKHGELFF.

Many counts were recorded for this clone. The read finishes 3 residues shy of the CDR3 end, and the germline J gene is used to complete it. V is TRBV6-1 and J is TRBJ1-1, with 7 positions matching TRBD1. This CDR3 spans 14 amino acids. Germline-derived CDR1 and CDR2 are MNHNS and SASEGT. CDR3 sequence reads: CASSGQNPGQEAFF. Partial CDR3 DNA: TGTGCCAGCAGTGGGCAAAACCCGGGACAGGAA.

This clone has only a few counts. The missing CDR3 end, 3 residues past where the read stops, is filled in from the germline J gene. This rearrangement joins TRBV2 to TRBJ1-3, with a weak D call TRBD1 (5 bases). The CDR3 is made up of 16 amino acids. From germline, CDR1 is SNHLY and CDR2 FYNNEI. V was pared by 1 base and J by 0 bases, with 10 bases between. CDR3 sequence: CASSEGQRSSGNTIYF. The sequenced part of the CDR3 DNA is TGTGCCAGCAGTGAAGGACAGCGCAGCTCTGGAAACACC.